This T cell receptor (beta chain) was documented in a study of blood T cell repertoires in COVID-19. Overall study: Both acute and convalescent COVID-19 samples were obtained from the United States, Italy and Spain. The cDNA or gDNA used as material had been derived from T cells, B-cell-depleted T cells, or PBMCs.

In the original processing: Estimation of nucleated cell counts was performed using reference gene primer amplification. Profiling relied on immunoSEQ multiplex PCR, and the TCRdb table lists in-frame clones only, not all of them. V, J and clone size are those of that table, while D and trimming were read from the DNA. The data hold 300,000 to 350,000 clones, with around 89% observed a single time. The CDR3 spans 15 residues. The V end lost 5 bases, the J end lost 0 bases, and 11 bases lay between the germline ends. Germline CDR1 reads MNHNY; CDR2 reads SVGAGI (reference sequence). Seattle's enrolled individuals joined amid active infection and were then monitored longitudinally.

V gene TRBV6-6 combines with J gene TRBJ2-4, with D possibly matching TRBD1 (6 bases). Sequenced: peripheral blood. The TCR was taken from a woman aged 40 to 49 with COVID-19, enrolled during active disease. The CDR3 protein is CASSRTELAKNIQYF. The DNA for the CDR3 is TGTGCCAGCAGTCGGACAGAACTAGCCAAAAACATTCAGTACTTC.